This TCR beta chain emerged from a study of beta chain features in type 1 diabetes. Study findings and constraints: Relative to healthy donors, patients appeared to have naive, central memory and Treg TCRB repertoires that were more similar.

Isolated RNA was reverse transcribed in full, so expressed TCRB transcripts were sequenced. Assay: immunoSEQ multiplex PCR; the TCRdb copy retains only in-frame clones and omits some. The sample records over 300,000 clones, 7% to 9% being singletons. Concerning this clone: Its antigen is not identified.

CDR3 length: 15 amino acids. V dropped 5 bases and J dropped 3; count of bases not matched to a gene: 9. CDR1 and CDR2 (germline): SGHAT, FQNNGV. This rearrangement joins TRBV11-2 to TRBJ2-7, with TRBD2 identical over 8 bases. The clonotype was recovered from a young woman in good health. Sequencing was carried out using central memory CD4+ T cells from blood. CDR3 DNA: TGTGCCAGCAGCCCCACCTGGGGACTAGGCTACGAGCAGTACTTC. Amino acid sequence: CASSPTWGLGYEQYF.